A single sample is the source of the 20 T cell receptor beta chains below, sequenced in a study of CD8 T cells in Susac syndrome. The RNA input was about 0.5 to 1 ug, and it was reverse transcribed with random hexamers. MiXCR, run by TCRdb on the immunoSEQ multiplex PCR reads, gives a single entry per CDR3 protein. The repertoire holds about 140,000 distinct CDR3 sequences, with 95% as singletons. Sequences were obtained from CD4+ T cells from PBMCs. The origin of the receptors is a human donor with Susac syndrome.

This clonotype showed up just once. The CDR3 is CASSQVNQPQHF. The CDR3, as DNA: TGCGCCAGCAGCCAAGTTAATCAGCCCCAGCATTTT. The chain joins TRBV4-1 to TRBJ1-5; D is ambiguous. In germline, CDR1 is MGHRA, CDR2 YSYEKL. The V end was cut by 1 base, the J end by 4 bases, with 2 bases between. The CDR3 length is 12 residues.

CDR3 DNA sequence: TGTGCCAGCAGTGTCCTAAACACCGGGGAGCTGTTTTTT. It codes for CASSVLNTGELFF. This rearrangement joins TRBV25-1 to TRBJ2-2, with D uncertain. The CDR3 covers 13 residues. The germline V gene encodes CDR1 MGHDK and CDR2 SYGVNS. V dropped 4 bases and J dropped 2 bases, with 5 bases sitting between them.

The V call is TRBV21-1, the J call TRBJ1-3; the table gives TRBD1 as D, unverified against the DNA. TRBV21-1 is designated a pseudogene. This CDR3 has 16 amino acids. CDR3 in DNA: TGTGCCAGCAGCAAAGCGCTGGACAGAGCGGGAAACACCATATATTTT. Its protein is CASSKALDRAGNTIYF.

This rearrangement joins TRBV5-4 to TRBJ2-2; 7 bases are shared with TRBD2. CDR3 length equals 14 residues. V trimming: 4 bases; J trimming: 4 bases; junction bases outside the gene matches: 4. CDR1 is SGHNT, CDR2 YYREEE, per germline (reference sequence). The CDR3 DNA is TGTGCCAGCAGCCCCGGGGGGACCACCGGGGAGCTGTTTTTT. This gives the protein CASSPGGTTGELFF.

This rearrangement joins TRBV5-1 to TRBJ1-2; tentative D call: TRBD1 (5 bases). The CDR3 contains 13 residues. With 3 bases removed from V and 4 bases from J, the gap between germline ends came to 10 bases. Looked up from germline, CDR1 is SGHRS and CDR2 is YFSETQ. Here the CDR3 DNA reads TGCGCCAGCAGCTGGGACGGGTCCTATGGCTACACCTTC. Translating it yields CASSWDGSYGYTF.

V is TRBV20-1 and J is TRBJ1-5; D may be TRBD1 (5 bases). This CDR3 spans 13 amino acids. The V and J ends lost 5 bases and 1 base respectively, with 9 bases between them. CDR1 and CDR2 (germline): DFQATT, SNEGSKA (reference sequence). Written as DNA, the CDR3 is TGCAGTGCTTTTGACAGAAGCAATCAGCCCCAGCATTTT. Translating gives CSAFDRSNQPQHF.

This clonotype was observed once. The rearrangement uses TRBV20-1 and TRBJ1-2; D gene unclear. The CDR3 runs to 11 residues. CDR1 is DFQATT and CDR2 is SNEGSKA in the germline V gene (reference sequence). The CDR3 protein is CTPESNYGYTF. The CDR3 DNA follows: TGCACCCCGGAGAGTAACTATGGCTACACCTTC.

This rearrangement joins TRBV7-2 to TRBJ1-1, with 10 nucleotides matching TRBD1. V was pared by 8 bases and J by 2 bases, with 8 bases of the junction left unmatched. Germline V lookup: CDR1 SGHTA, CDR2 FQGNSA. This CDR3 has 15 residues. Written as DNA, the CDR3 is TGTGCCAGCCTCCGACAGGGGGCCATTAACACTGAAGCTTTCTTT. Amino acids: CASLRQGAINTEAFF.

This sequence joins TRBV12-3 or TRBV12-4 and TRBJ1-1; a weak D match, TRBD1 (6 bases). This CDR3 region has 13 residues. V dropped 3 bases and J dropped 3 bases, with 8 bases sitting between them. The CDR3 DNA follows: TGTGCCAGCAGTTTGAAGGGGGACACTGAAGCTTTCTTT. Its protein product is CASSLKGDTEAFF.

This chain joins TRBV24-1 and TRBJ2-7; D ambiguous. Germline values: CDR1 KGHDR, CDR2 SFDVKD. CDR3 length equals 11 residues. V shed 4 bases and J shed 4 bases, with 4 bases lying between them. CDR3 bases: TGTGCCACCAGTGACGATTACGAGCAGTACTTC. Amino acids: CATSDDYEQYF.

This chain joins TRBV3-1 and TRBJ2-3; a weak D match, TRBD2 (6 bases). CDR1 is LGHDT and CDR2 is YNNKEL in the germline V gene (reference sequence). V lost 3 bases to trimming and J lost 8 bases, with 12 bases between them. This CDR3 contains 13 residues. CDR3 bases: TGTGCCAGCAGCCAGGAGGGGACGGGTACGCAGTATTTT. This codes for CASSQEGTGTQYF.

This chain links TRBV9 with TRBJ2-5; possible D gene TRBD1, 6 bases. The V gene's germline CDR1 is SGDLS and CDR2 YYNGEE. The V and J ends lost 3 bases and 4 bases respectively, with 10 bases between them. The CDR3 totals 13 residues. CDR3 loop: CASSEGVGETQYF. The CDR3 DNA is TGTGCCAGCAGCGAGGGGGTGGGAGAGACCCAGTACTTC.

The chain recombines TRBV29-1 with TRBJ2-3; 7 positions match TRBD2. The CDR3 length is 13 residues. CDR1 is SQVTM, CDR2 ANQGSEA, per germline. After removal of 6 bases from V and 1 base from J, the junction contained 4 bases not matched to a gene. The CDR3 DNA is TGCAGCGTCGAACGGGGGGGCACAGATACGCAGTATTTT. Translating it yields CSVERGGTDTQYF.

The chain couples TRBV7-2 to TRBJ2-1; 10 bases agree with TRBD2. Germline V gene sequence: CDR1 SGHTA, CDR2 FQGNSA. V was clipped by 5 bases and J by 5 bases; unmatched bases: 6. The CDR3 runs to 15 residues. The CDR3 DNA follows: TGTGCCAGCAGCATAACGGGACTAGCGAACAATGAGCAGTTCTTC. Translated: CASSITGLANNEQFF.

V gene TRBV19 combines with J gene TRBJ1-1; D may be TRBD1 (5 bases). This CDR3 comprises 13 residues. CDR1 and CDR2 from the germline V gene are LNHDA and SQIVND (reference sequence). Trimming took off 4 bases at V and 4 bases at J, with 10 bases between the two ends. The CDR3 nucleotides read TGTGCCAGTAGTAGGGGGGGTGTCACTGAAGCTTTCTTT. Encoded protein: CASSRGGVTEAFF. The full variable domain, rest sourced from reference TRBV19 and TRBJ1-1, is DGGITQSPKYLFRKEGQNVTLSCEQNLNHDAMYWYRQDPGQGLRLIYYSQIVNDFQKGDIAEGYSVSREKKESFPLTVTSAQKNPTAFYLCASSRGGVTEAFFGQGTRLTVV.

The chain uses TRBV7-9 and TRBJ1-1; D may be TRBD1 (5 bases). This CDR3 is 12 amino acids long. The germline CDR1 and CDR2 sequences are SEHNR and FQNEAQ (reference sequence). V shed 5 bases and J shed 3 bases, with 7 bases lying between them. The CDR3 spells CASSKQDTEAFF. The CDR3 DNA sequence: TGTGCCAGCAGCAAACAGGACACTGAAGCTTTCTTT.

CDR3 DNA sequence: TGTGCCAGCAGACCTCCGCCCAGCGGGACATCTAACTATGGCTACACCTTC. It yields the protein CASRPPPSGTSNYGYTF. This chain links TRBV28 with TRBJ1-2, with D possibly matching TRBD1 (6 bases). Trimming left V 6 bases short and J 0 bases short, with 20 bases between. The CDR3 length is 17 residues. Per germline, CDR1 MDHEN and CDR2 SYDVKM.

The rearrangement links TRBV7-9 to TRBJ2-2; D is unresolved. Germline CDR1 and CDR2: SEHNR and FQNEAQ (reference sequence). V shed 6 bases and J shed 0 bases, with 5 bases lying between them. CDR3 length equals 13 residues. CDR3 in DNA: TGTGCCAGCAGGGCCGCGAACACCGGGGAGCTGTTTTTT. This translates into CASRAANTGELFF.

The chain couples TRBV20-1 to TRBJ2-1; TRBD2 matches 7 bases. Unmatched junction bases numbered 9, after V lost 0 bases and J lost 4 bases. The CDR3 runs to 16 residues. Germline V gene sequence: CDR1 DFQATT, CDR2 SNEGSKA (reference sequence). The CDR3 coding sequence is TGCAGTGCTAGAGATCGGGCTAGCGGCAAATACAATGAGCAGTTCTTC. Residues: CSARDRASGKYNEQFF.

This sequence joins TRBV11-2 and TRBJ2-2; D unclear. The V end lost 1 base, the J end lost 4 bases, and 10 bases lay between the germline ends. CDR3 length: 15 residues. Germline values: CDR1 SGHAT, CDR2 FQNNGV. CDR3 DNA: TGTGCCAGCAGCTTAGTCTCAGGATTCACCGGGGAGCTGTTTTTT. Translated, it gives CASSLVSGFTGELFF.